The text below deals with one T cell receptor (beta chain). Its antigen is not identified. Authors of the study amplified TCR beta CDR3 regions from RNA transcripts. Researchers ran a first-round RT-PCR on the TCR CDR3 using the HTBI primer set. MiXCR, applied by TCRdb to the multiplex PCR reads, yields one record per CDR3 protein. The repertoire holds 550,000 to 800,000 distinct CDR3 sequences, with less than 20% as singletons. This record comes from a study of T cells in Graves' hyperthyroidism and ophthalmopathy. Study at large: At the time of initial diagnosis and before any treatment, peripheral blood was collected.

Germline CDR1 SGHVS, CDR2 FNYEAQ. Trimming shortened V by 1 base and J by 3 bases, and 6 bases separated the two germline ends. This CDR3 is 13 amino acids long. Aged 18 to 65, the patients had hyperthyroidism that was newly diagnosed and had lasted under 2 months. Notes on the study in general: Through a model of 13 V-J features, ophthalmopathy was separated from stable hyperthyroidism.

This clonotype was obtained from a man aged 18 to 29 with Graves' hyperthyroidism. The rearrangement joins TRBV7-6 to TRBJ1-1; D is unclear. Sequencing was performed on blood. Here the CDR3 DNA reads TGTGCCAGCAGCTTAGATGTGTACACTGAAGCTTTCTTT. Protein sequence: CASSLDVYTEAFF.